These T cell receptor beta chains were read from a single sample in a study of blood T cell repertoires in COVID-19. The table came from immunoSEQ multiplex PCR; TCRdb's copy has only in-frame clones and leaves some out. This sample has 400,000 to 550,000 clones, with nearly 90% found just once. Source material: PBMCs or T cells enriched from blood (not recorded which). The receptors come from a woman aged 18-30 years with acute COVID-19. The CDR3 runs from the conserved cysteine through the conserved F or W. Each record gives: J gene, V gene, CDR3 protein.

TRBJ2-1 | TRBV5-1 | CASSRGDEQFF
TRBJ1-2 | TRBV4-2 | CASSLGQGARGYTF
TRBJ1-2 | TRBV12-3/TRBV12-4 | CASSPDGLYGYTF
TRBJ2-3 | TRBV6-5 | CASRNIRSDTQYF
TRBJ2-4 | TRBV5-1 | CASSPPTGGEDIQYF
TRBJ1-1 | TRBV5-8 | CASGRGWTEAFF
TRBJ2-7 | TRBV7-9 | CASSSLAGEQYF
TRBJ2-5 | TRBV18 | CASSTRPLSGAEWGTQYF
TRBJ2-1 | TRBV9 | CASSVLSPTSGNNEQFF
TRBJ1-2 | TRBV7-9 | CASSPADSKNYGYTF
TRBJ2-7 | TRBV4-1 | CASSQAYGVQGGEQYF
TRBJ2-5 | TRBV9 | CASSVVSSGGGETQYF
TRBJ2-3 | TRBV6-5 | CASSYSWEYTDTQYF
TRBJ2-1 | TRBV15 | CATLPRLRGGRNNEQFF
TRBJ2-7 | TRBV28 | CASRDLAGGPHEQYF
TRBJ2-1 | TRBV7-2 | CASSSVAIEQFF
TRBJ1-1 | TRBV18 | CASSLAPGGNTEAFF
TRBJ1-1 | TRBV7-9 | CASKSPRTGENTEAFF
TRBJ1-6 | TRBV25-1 | CASSVTSNLHF
TRBJ2-2 | TRBV5-5 | CASSLLTSGTGELFF
TRBJ2-1 | TRBV25-1 | CASSDNGGTGLYNEQFF
TRBJ2-7 | TRBV30 | CAWSSGIAGGAYEQYF
TRBJ1-3 | TRBV29-1 | CSVVGAGNTIYF
TRBJ1-3 | TRBV12-5 | CASGRDRGVNTIYF
TRBJ1-1 | TRBV5-1 | CASSFYQGGDTEAFF
TRBJ2-1 | TRBV19 | CASSIGLAGGRGNEQFF
TRBJ2-4 | TRBV6-5 | CASSYSREGIQYF
TRBJ1-5 | TRBV6-5 | CASSYSRGQIQPQHF
TRBJ1-5 | TRBV24-1 | CATSDPGVNQPQHF
TRBJ2-7 | TRBV4-3 | CASSQEGTAPYEQYF
TRBJ2-1 | TRBV29-1 | CSVEGLLAGPYNEQFF